A single sample gave rise to the 20 T cell receptor beta chains below, sequenced in a study of blood T cell repertoires in COVID-19. Data came from immunoSEQ multiplex PCR; TCRdb stores just in-frame clones and leaves some out. This table holds 60,000 to 90,000 clones, around 88% found once. Material: peripheral blood. The receptors were gathered from an elderly woman with active or convalescent COVID-19.

V is TRBV30 and J is TRBJ2-7; the D is unclear. The CDR3 is 13 residues long. Per germline, CDR1 GTSNPN and CDR2 SVGIG (reference sequence). The V end lost 0 bases, the J end lost 0 bases, and 6 bases lay between the germline ends. The CDR3 DNA follows: TGTGCCTGGAGTGTAGCGAACTCCTACGAGCAGTACTTC. This encodes CAWSVANSYEQYF. Together with reference TRBV30 and TRBJ2-7, the CDR3 gives the full variable domain: SQTIHQWPATLVQPVGSPLSLECTVEGTSNPNLYWYRQAAGRGLQLLFYSVGIGQISSEVPQNLSASRPQDRQFILSSKKLLLSDSGFYLCAWSVANSYEQYFGPGTRLTVT.

About this clone: At one end, the junction sequence differs from germline, possibly due to a read error. Different DNA sequences within this sample yield the same CDR3. The genes are TRBV19 and TRBJ2-1, with 7 bases identical to TRBD2. CDR3 length: 17 amino acids. Germline V gene lookup returns CDR1 LNHDA and CDR2 SQIVND (reference sequence). The CDR3 protein is CACSPGAGRTGRGEQFF. The CDR3 DNA follows: TGTGCCTGTAGTCCCGGGGCGGGGAGGACTGGGAGGGGTGAGCAGTTCTTC.

The genes are TRBV7-2 and TRBJ1-1; 8 bases match TRBD1. Germline V gene data show CDR1 as SGHTA and CDR2 as FQGNSA. The CDR3 spans 14 residues. Trimming removed 5 bases from V and 4 bases from J; junction bases left unmatched: 6. CDR3 region: CASSPQGAGTEAFF. In nucleotides, the CDR3 is TGTGCCAGCAGCCCCCAGGGGGCGGGCACTGAAGCTTTCTTT.

The chain has TRBV6-2 or TRBV6-3 and TRBJ2-5; D is unclear. V was clipped by 6 bases and J by 5 bases, with 7 bases between them. CDR1 is MNHEY and CDR2 is SVGEGT in the germline V gene. CDR3 length: 11 residues. This CDR3 is CASSPRETQYF. As DNA, the CDR3 is TGTGCCAGCAGCCCCCGGGAGACCCAGTACTTC.

This chain connects TRBV28 to TRBJ2-1, with 8 bases lining up with TRBD2. CDR3 size: 16 residues. Germline V lookup: CDR1 MDHEN, CDR2 SYDVKM. Germline trimming cut 5 bases from V and 8 bases from J; bases unmatched to any gene: 14. The CDR3 nucleotides are TGTGCCAGCAGTACGCCATCCCGTCTAGCGGGCTATGAGCAGTTCTTC. Protein sequence: CASSTPSRLAGYEQFF.

This chain links TRBV5-1 with TRBJ1-6; D is perhaps TRBD1 (5 bases). The CDR3 is 15 residues long. V was trimmed by 5 bases and J by 5 bases, leaving 14 bases between them. Germline V gene sequence: CDR1 SGHRS, CDR2 YFSETQ. The CDR3 nucleotides read TGCGCCAGCAGTTTTGACAGTAAGAATAATTCACCCCTCCACTTT. Amino acid sequence: CASSFDSKNNSPLHF.

This clone was counted once. V usage is TRBV5-1 and J usage is TRBJ1-1, with D maybe TRBD1 (5 bases). CDR3 length equals 15 residues. Germline CDR1 SGHRS, CDR2 YFSETQ. Trimming pared 0 bases from V and 0 bases from J, leaving 9 bases between. The CDR3 bases are TGCGCCAGCAGCTTGGAAGTAGGGGTGAACACTGAAGCTTTCTTT. This sequence encodes CASSLEVGVNTEAFF. Full variable domain (outside the CDR3, taken from reference TRBV5-1 and TRBJ1-1): KAGVTQTPRYLIKTRGQQVTLSCSPISGHRSVSWYQQTPGQGLQFLFEYFSETQRNKGNFPGRFSGRQFSNSRSEMNVSTLELGDSALYLCASSLEVGVNTEAFFGQGTRLTVV.

The chain uses TRBV5-6 and TRBJ1-1, with D unclear. Deletions cut 4 bases from V and 1 base from J, with 8 bases between. Germline CDR1 SGHDT, CDR2 YYEEEE. The CDR3 runs 13 residues. CDR3 sequence: CASSPLRNTEAFF. The CDR3 nucleotides are TGTGCCAGCAGCCCCCTGAGGAACACTGAAGCTTTCTTT.

The table lists this clone with a count of one. The V and J genes are TRBV5-4 and TRBJ1-3; tentative D call: TRBD1 (5 bases). CDR3 size: 16 residues. With 4 bases removed from V and 0 bases from J, the gap between germline ends came to 14 bases. Germline V gene data show CDR1 as SGHNT and CDR2 as YYREEE (reference sequence). CDR3 in DNA: TGTGCCAGCAGCAAACGGACACCTTCCTCTGGAAACACCATATATTTT. It specifies CASSKRTPSSGNTIYF.

CDR3: CASSQALSGGPYGYTF. The DNA for the CDR3 is TGCGCCAGCAGCCAAGCCTTGTCGGGGGGCCCCTATGGCTACACCTTC. V is TRBV4-3 and J is TRBJ1-2; possibly TRBD1 for D (6 bases). Germline V gene lookup returns CDR1 LGHNA and CDR2 YSLEER. V lost 1 base to trimming and J lost 4 bases, with 16 bases between them. CDR3 length: 16 amino acids.

The rearrangement joins TRBV18 to TRBJ1-1; possible D gene TRBD1, 5 bases. Trimming stripped 2 bases from V and 1 base from J, with 11 bases between. This CDR3 has 15 residues. CDR1 and CDR2 from the germline V gene are KGHSH and LQKENI. CDR3 amino acids: CASSPVLGENTEAFF. CDR3 sequence (DNA): TGTGCCAGCTCACCAGTTTTAGGGGAGAACACTGAAGCTTTCTTT. Drawing the rest from reference TRBV18 and TRBJ1-1, the complete variable domain is NAGVMQNPRHLVRRRGQEARLRCSPMKGHSHVYWYRQLPEEGLKFMVYLQKENIIDESGMPKERFSAEFPKEGPSILRIQQVVRGDSAAYFCASSPVLGENTEAFFGQGTRLTVV.

This chain joins TRBV18 and TRBJ2-7; 7 bases are a match to TRBD2. Looked up from germline, CDR1 is KGHSH and CDR2 is LQKENI. CDR3 length: 15 residues. V trimming: 5 bases; J trimming: 7 bases; junction bases outside the gene matches: 14. The CDR3 spells CASSFPSGAGAEQYF. The CDR3 DNA reads TGTGCCAGCTCATTTCCTAGTGGGGCGGGAGCAGAGCAGTACTTC.

This clone was recorded only once. V gene TRBV6-4 combines with J gene TRBJ2-2; the D is unclear. Germline V lookup: CDR1 MRHNA, CDR2 SNTAGT. V was pared by 7 bases and J by 0 bases, with 9 bases between. The CDR3 has 14 amino acids. The CDR3 protein is CASKSSPNTGELFF. DNA for the CDR3: TGTGCCAGCAAGTCCAGTCCGAACACCGGGGAGCTGTTTTTT.

This clone was seen more than once but under ten times. The rearrangement uses TRBV15 and TRBJ2-6; perhaps TRBD1 as D (5 bases). Germline CDR1 is LNHNV and CDR2 is YYDKDF (reference sequence). Trimming shortened V by 4 bases and J by 0 bases, and 13 bases separated the two germline ends. This CDR3 has 17 residues. CDR3 sequence reads: CATSTGRDGSGANVLTF. In DNA form, the CDR3 reads TGTGCCACCAGCACGGGCAGGGATGGCTCTGGGGCCAACGTCCTGACTTTC.

The chain employs TRBV7-2 and TRBJ2-7; 8 nucleotides agree with TRBD2. Germline V gene lookup returns CDR1 SGHTA and CDR2 FQGNSA. The CDR3 runs to 14 residues. Trimming cost V 3 bases and J 3 bases; bases outside gene matches: 4. CDR3 sequence (DNA): TGTGCCAGCAGCTTTACTAGCGGCCTCTACGAGCAGTACTTC. Translated: CASSFTSGLYEQYF. Drawing the rest from reference TRBV7-2 and TRBJ2-7, the complete variable domain is GAGVSQSPSNKVTEKGKDVELRCDPISGHTALYWYRQSLGQGLEFLIYFQGNSAPDKSGLPSDRFSAERTGGSVSTLTIQRTQQEDSAVYLCASSFTSGLYEQYFGPGTRLTVT.

The chain combines TRBV6-5 with TRBJ2-7, with 7 bases matching TRBD1. Germline V gene sequence: CDR1 MNHEY, CDR2 SVGAGI. The length of the CDR3 is 15 residues. J was trimmed by 2 bases and V by 5 bases; bases with no gene match: 9. The CDR3 nucleotides read TGTGCCAGCAGTCCCTTAGGACAGGCCACCTACGAGCAGTACTTC. Its protein is CASSPLGQATYEQYF.

V is TRBV7-8 and J is TRBJ2-7; D unresolved. V lost 4 bases to trimming and J lost 6 bases, with 7 bases between them. The CDR3 is 11 amino acids. The germline CDR1 and CDR2 sequences are SGHVS and FQNEAQ. CDR3 residues: CASSSRVEQYF. In DNA, the CDR3 is TGTGCCAGCAGCTCCCGGGTCGAGCAGTACTTC.

The CDR3 protein is CASSFEVAVTGELFF. The CDR3 DNA follows: TGTGCCAGCAGCTTCGAGGTTGCGGTCACCGGGGAGCTGTTTTTT. The chain employs TRBV7-2 and TRBJ2-2; D gene uncertain. The germline gives CDR1 SGHTA, CDR2 FQGNSA. CDR3 length: 15 residues. With 3 bases removed from V and 4 bases from J, the gap between germline ends came to 12 bases.

The chain has TRBV30 and TRBJ2-1, with D perhaps matching TRBD1 (6 bases). With 3 bases removed from V and 4 bases from J, the gap between germline ends came to 13 bases. CDR1 is GTSNPN, CDR2 SVGIG, per germline (reference sequence). The CDR3 runs to 14 residues. The CDR3 coding sequence is TGTGCCTGGAGACCGGCTAGGGGGTACAATGAGCAGTTCTTC. Amino acid sequence: CAWRPARGYNEQFF. Full variable domain (outside the CDR3, taken from reference TRBV30 and TRBJ2-1): SQTIHQWPATLVQPVGSPLSLECTVEGTSNPNLYWYRQAAGRGLQLLFYSVGIGQISSEVPQNLSASRPQDRQFILSSKKLLLSDSGFYLCAWRPARGYNEQFFGPGTRLTVL.

The chain uses TRBV5-4 and TRBJ2-7; D perhaps matches TRBD1 (8 bases). Germline values: CDR1 SGHNT, CDR2 YYREEE (reference sequence). The CDR3 sequence is 15 residues long. Trimming took off 4 bases at V and 4 bases at J, with 18 bases between the two ends. The CDR3 loop is CASSPGQGGGYEQYF. The CDR3 region has the DNA TGTGCCAGCAGCCCCGGACAGGGCGGGGGATACGAGCAGTACTTC.